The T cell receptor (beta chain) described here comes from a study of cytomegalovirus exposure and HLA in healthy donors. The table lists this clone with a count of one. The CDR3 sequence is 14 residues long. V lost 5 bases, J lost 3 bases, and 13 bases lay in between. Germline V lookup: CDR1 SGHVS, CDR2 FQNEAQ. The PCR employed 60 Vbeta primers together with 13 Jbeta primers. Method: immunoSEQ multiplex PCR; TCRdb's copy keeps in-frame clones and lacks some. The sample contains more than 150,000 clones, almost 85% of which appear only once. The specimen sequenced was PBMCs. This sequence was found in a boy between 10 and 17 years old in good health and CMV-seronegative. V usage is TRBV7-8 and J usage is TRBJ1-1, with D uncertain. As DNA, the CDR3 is TGTGCCAGCAGCCAAGACCCCGGGGACACTGAAGCTTTCTTT. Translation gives CASSQDPGDTEAFF.